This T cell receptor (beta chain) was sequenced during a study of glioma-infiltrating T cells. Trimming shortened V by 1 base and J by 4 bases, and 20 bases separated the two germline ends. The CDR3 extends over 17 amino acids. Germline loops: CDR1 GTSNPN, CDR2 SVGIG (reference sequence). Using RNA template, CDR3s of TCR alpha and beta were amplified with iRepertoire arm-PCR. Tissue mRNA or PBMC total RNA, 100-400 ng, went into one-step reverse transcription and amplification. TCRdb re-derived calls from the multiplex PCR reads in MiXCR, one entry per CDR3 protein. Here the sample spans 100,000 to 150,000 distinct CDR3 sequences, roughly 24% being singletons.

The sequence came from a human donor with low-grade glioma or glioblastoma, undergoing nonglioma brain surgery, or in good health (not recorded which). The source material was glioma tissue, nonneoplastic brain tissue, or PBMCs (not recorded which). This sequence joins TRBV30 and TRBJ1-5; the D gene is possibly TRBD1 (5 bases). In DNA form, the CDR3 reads TGTGCCTGGAGTGCCTTCTCTTTAGGGGCCGGGAATCAGCCCCAGCATTTT. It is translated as CAWSAFSLGAGNQPQHF.